Each of the 17 T cell receptor beta chains below was sequenced from the same sample in a study of cytomegalovirus exposure and HLA in healthy donors. Here immunoSEQ multiplex PCR was the method, and the copy in TCRdb shows in-frame clones only, minus some. Of 85,000 to 130,000 clones listed, about 87% are singletons. Sequencing input: PBMCs. The source is a woman between 18 and 30 years old in good health and CMV-seropositive.

The rearrangement joins TRBV4-1 to TRBJ2-7, with 7 bases identical to TRBD2. V was pared by 2 bases and J by 6 bases, with 10 bases of the junction left unmatched. CDR1 is MGHRA, CDR2 YSYEKL, per germline. The CDR3 has 15 residues. The CDR3 DNA follows: TGCGCCAGCAGCCAAAGTCCTAGCGGCTTTTCCGAGCAGTACTTC. Protein sequence: CASSQSPSGFSEQYF.

The chain couples TRBV5-4 to TRBJ2-1; TRBD2 matches at 12 bases. V shed 4 bases, J shed 9 bases, and the junction held 14 bases outside the gene matches. The CDR3 covers 17 residues. CDR1 and CDR2 from the germline V gene are SGHNT and YYREEE (reference sequence). In nucleotides, the CDR3 is TGTGCCAGCAGCCATGGGACTAGCGGGTCCCTCAGGGCTGAGCAGTTCTTC. Translation gives CASSHGTSGSLRAEQFF.

The V call is TRBV7-9, the J call TRBJ1-1; D might be TRBD1 (6 bases). The ends were cut back, 3 bases at V and 1 base at J, with 12 bases in the middle. Germline V gene data show CDR1 as SEHNR and CDR2 as FQNEAQ (reference sequence). The CDR3 consists of 15 residues. Written as DNA, the CDR3 is TGTGCCAGCAGCTTTAGGCAGGGACAGAACACTGAAGCTTTCTTT. This sequence encodes CASSFRQGQNTEAFF.

This sequence joins TRBV28 and TRBJ1-2; D ambiguous. Germline V CDR1 and CDR2: MDHEN, SYDVKM. V dropped 7 bases and J dropped 8 bases, with 17 bases sitting between them. The CDR3 extends over 13 amino acids. The CDR3 DNA reads TGTGCCAGCACCAGTGGTGACTTTCGAGGCTACACCTTC. It codes for CASTSGDFRGYTF.

This clone was counted only a few times. The sample contains more than one DNA sequence encoding this CDR3. This chain connects TRBV7-9 to TRBJ1-6, with D unclear. The CDR3 runs 14 residues. The germline V gene has CDR1 SEHNR and CDR2 FQNEAQ (reference sequence). V dropped 1 base and J dropped 5 bases, with 6 bases sitting between them. Written as DNA, the CDR3 is TGTGCCAGCAGCTTAGGGCAGAATAATTCACCCCTCCACTTT. Amino acids: CASSLGQNNSPLHF.

The gene calls are TRBV2 and TRBJ2-5; possible D gene TRBD1, 5 bases. This CDR3 has 13 residues. Germline V gene data show CDR1 as SNHLY and CDR2 as FYNNEI. V was trimmed by 3 bases and J by 4 bases, leaving 9 bases between them. The CDR3 DNA is TGTGCCAGCAGTGACCGACAGTTAGAGACCCAGTACTTC. Protein product: CASSDRQLETQYF.

The V and J genes are TRBV27 and TRBJ1-1; 8 positions agree with TRBD1. In germline, CDR1 is MNHEY, CDR2 SMNVEV (reference sequence). V shed 6 bases and J 0 bases; nucleotides not matched to a gene: 9. This CDR3 has 16 residues. The CDR3, as DNA: TGTGCCAGCAGGCCAGGGGGCGGTGGTTTGAACACTGAAGCTTTCTTT. This sequence encodes CASRPGGGGLNTEAFF.

The chain combines TRBV27 with TRBJ1-5; 9 bases align to TRBD1. Trimming took 5 bases from V and 3 from J; bases not matched to a gene: 11. CDR1 MNHEY and CDR2 SMNVEV come from the germline V gene (reference sequence). The CDR3 is 17 residues long. CDR3 amino acids: CASSPSPGQGVNQPQHF. DNA of the CDR3: TGTGCCAGCAGTCCCTCTCCGGGACAGGGCGTCAATCAGCCCCAGCATTTT.

The chain employs TRBV5-6 and TRBJ1-1; D gene uncertain. V shed 1 base and J shed 3 bases, with 13 bases lying between them. The CDR3 length is 15 residues. Germline V CDR1 and CDR2: SGHDT, YYEEEE. The CDR3 coding sequence is TGTGCCAGCAGCTTGATTGCCTCTATGGACACTGAAGCTTTCTTT. Encoded protein: CASSLIASMDTEAFF.

The V and J genes are TRBV28 and TRBJ2-2, with TRBD2 matching over 8 bases. Germline-derived CDR1 and CDR2 are MDHEN and SYDVKM. The CDR3 length is 15 residues. J gave up 0 bases and V 8 bases, and 5 bases lay outside the gene matches. CDR3 bases: TGTGCCAGCCGCCTCGGGGGGGCGAACACCGGGGAGCTGTTTTTT. This codes for CASRLGGANTGELFF.

The rearrangement uses TRBV13 and TRBJ1-1; 9 bases agree with TRBD1. V dropped 2 bases and J dropped 6; count of bases not matched to a gene: 4. Germline V gene sequence: CDR1 PRHDT, CDR2 FYEKMQ (reference sequence). CDR3 length: 14 residues. The CDR3 nucleotides read TGTGCCAGCAGCTTAACGGGACAGGGCGCTGAAGCTTTCTTT. Amino acid sequence: CASSLTGQGAEAFF. The variable domain in full, completed from reference TRBV13 and TRBJ1-1, reads AAGVIQSPRHLIKEKRETATLKCYPIPRHDTVYWYQQGPGQDPQFLISFYEKMQSDKGSIPDRFSAQQFSDYHSELNMSSLELGDSALYFCASSLTGQGAEAFFGQGTRLTVV.

V and J are TRBV19 and TRBJ1-1; 8 positions agree with TRBD1. Per the germline V gene, CDR1 is LNHDA and CDR2 is SQIVND (reference sequence). This CDR3 comprises 14 residues. V lost 4 bases to trimming and J lost 7 bases; unmatched junction nucleotides: 8. The CDR3 DNA is TGTGCCAGTAGTAAGTTCGGACAGGGCAGTGAAGCTTTCTTT. Amino acid sequence: CASSKFGQGSEAFF.

The chain employs TRBV6-1 and TRBJ1-2, with 8 bases that match TRBD1. The CDR3 consists of 14 residues. In germline, CDR1 is MNHNS, CDR2 SASEGT. J gave up 2 bases and V 1 base, and 0 bases lay outside the gene matches. The CDR3 nucleotides read TGTGCCAGCAGTGAAGGGACAGGGAACTATGGCTACACCTTC. Translated: CASSEGTGNYGYTF.

The rearrangement joins TRBV10-2 to TRBJ2-6; 9 bases map to TRBD1. This CDR3 has 15 residues. In germline, CDR1 is WSHSY, CDR2 SAAADI. V dropped 10 bases and J dropped 0; count of bases not matched to a gene: 4. The CDR3 DNA sequence: TGCGCCACAGGGACAGGGCCCTCTGGGGCCAACGTCCTGACTTTC. Its protein product is CATGTGPSGANVLTF.

This sequence joins TRBV7-2 and TRBJ2-5; the D gene is possibly TRBD1 (5 bases). Trimming shortened V by 3 bases and J by 1 base, and 15 bases separated the two germline ends. This CDR3 is built from 16 residues. The germline V gene has CDR1 SGHTA and CDR2 FQGNSA. CDR3 residues: CASSLGRGRIQETQYF. In DNA form, the CDR3 reads TGTGCCAGCAGCTTGGGTAGGGGCCGTATCCAAGAGACCCAGTACTTC.

The chain is built from TRBV29-1 and TRBJ1-3, with D tentatively TRBD1 (5 bases). V lost 8 bases and J 0 bases, leaving 14 bases between the germline ends. This CDR3 spans 14 amino acids. CDR1 is SQVTM, CDR2 ANQGSEA, per germline. In DNA form, the CDR3 reads TGCAGCTACATCGGGGGAGACTCTGGAAACACCATATATTTT. This translates into CSYIGGDSGNTIYF. The full variable domain, in which reference TRBV29-1 and TRBJ1-3 provide the parts outside the CDR3, is SAVISQKPSRDICQRGTSLTIQCQVDSQVTMMFWYRQQPGQSLTLIATANQGSEATYESGFVIDKFPISRPNLTFSTLTVSNMSPEDSSIYLCSYIGGDSGNTIYFGEGSWLTVV.

V is TRBV9 and J is TRBJ2-6; no clear D. Germline V gene sequence: CDR1 SGDLS, CDR2 YYNGEE. The length of the CDR3 is 18 residues. V was clipped by 0 bases and J by 0 bases, with 13 bases between them. CDR3 in amino acids: CASSVEWSPFSGANVLTF. The CDR3 region has the DNA TGTGCCAGCAGCGTAGAGTGGAGCCCCTTCTCTGGGGCCAACGTCCTGACTTTC. Complete variable domain (other parts from reference TRBV9 and TRBJ2-6): DSGVTQTPKHLITATGQRVTLRCSPRSGDLSVYWYQQSLDQGLQFLIQYYNGEERAKGNILERFSAQQFPDLHSELNLSSLELGDSALYFCASSVEWSPFSGANVLTFGAGSRLTVL.